The TCR beta chain described here comes from a study of OX40 agonist ivuxolimab in advanced cancers. Study details: Of mixed ages from about 23 to 90 and averaging about 65 years, the group was approximately 84% male. A partial response was reached by three patients: one with hepatocellular carcinoma and two with cutaneous melanoma.

A word on this clone: Its antigen remains unidentified.

The CDR3 is 16 residues long. The germline V gene encodes CDR1 MDHEN and CDR2 SYDVKM. With V trimmed by 7 bases and J by 1 base, 12 bases remained unmatched. Assay: immunoSEQ multiplex PCR; the TCRdb copy retains only in-frame clones and omits some. The sample consists of over 55,000 clones, 65% to 90% of them appearing once. Study-level findings and limits: Within 6 weeks, CD4+ and CD8+ blood T cells expanded clonally at 0.1 to 3.0 mg/kg. Antigen targets of the expanded peripheral T cells went undetermined.

The rearrangement uses TRBV28 and TRBJ1-1; TRBD1 agrees at 7 bases. The sequencing here drew on CD4+ or CD8+ T cells sorted from blood, taken in a trial of the OX40 agonist ivuxolimab. The source is an adult with an advanced solid tumor such as melanoma, head and neck, liver or kidney cancer. The CDR3 DNA is TGTGCCAGCAAGGGGGCGTTGGGGCTGAGGAACACTGAAGCTTTCTTT. This codes for CASKGALGLRNTEAFF.